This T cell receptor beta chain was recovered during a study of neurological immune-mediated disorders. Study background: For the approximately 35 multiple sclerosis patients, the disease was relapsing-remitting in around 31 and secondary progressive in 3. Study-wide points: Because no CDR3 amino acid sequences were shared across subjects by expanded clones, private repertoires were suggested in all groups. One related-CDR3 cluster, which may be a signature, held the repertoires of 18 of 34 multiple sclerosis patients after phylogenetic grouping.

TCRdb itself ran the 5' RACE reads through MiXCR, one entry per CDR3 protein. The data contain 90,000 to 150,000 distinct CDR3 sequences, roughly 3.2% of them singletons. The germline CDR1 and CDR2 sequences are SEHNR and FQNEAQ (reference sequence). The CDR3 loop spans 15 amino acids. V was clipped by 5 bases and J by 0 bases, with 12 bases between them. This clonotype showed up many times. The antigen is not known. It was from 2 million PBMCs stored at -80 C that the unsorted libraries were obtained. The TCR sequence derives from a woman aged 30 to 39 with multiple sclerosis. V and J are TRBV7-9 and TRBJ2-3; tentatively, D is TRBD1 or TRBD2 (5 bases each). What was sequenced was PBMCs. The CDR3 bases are TGTGCCAGCAGCCCGGGACGGTATAGCACAGATACGCAGTATTTT. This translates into CASSPGRYSTDTQYF.